This entry lists 6 T cell receptor beta chains sequenced from one sample in a study of blood T cell repertoires in COVID-19. Repertoires were generated with immunoSEQ multiplex PCR, while TCRdb's copy carries only in-frame clones and drops some. The sample lists fewer than 200,000 clones, roughly 91% seen once, with about 5% in the top ten. Sample: peripheral blood. The receptors were sampled from a woman aged 45-65 years with acute or convalescent COVID-19.

The genes are TRBV18 and TRBJ2-7; 13 nucleotides line up with TRBD2. The CDR3 is made up of 15 amino acids. J was trimmed by 4 bases and V by 2 bases; bases with no gene match: 2. Germline V gene lookup returns CDR1 KGHSH and CDR2 LQKENI. The CDR3 sequence: CASSPGLAGVYEQYF. In DNA form, the CDR3 reads TGTGCCAGCTCACCAGGACTAGCGGGAGTGTACGAGCAGTACTTC.

This clone appeared a few times. The CDR3 region has the DNA TGTGCCAGCAGCAAAGCGCTGCAGGGCGCGACTAATGAAAAACTGTTTTTT. Encoded protein: CASSKALQGATNEKLFF. This chain connects TRBV21-1 to TRBJ1-4; the listed D gene, TRBD1, was not tested against the DNA. TRBV21-1 is labeled a pseudogene. The CDR3 has 17 residues.

About this clone: Within the sample, other DNA sequences also encode this same CDR3. The chain employs TRBV7-9 and TRBJ1-1; D not certain. Trimming cost V 5 bases and J 2 bases, with 12 bases left between them. Germline V gene sequence: CDR1 SEHNR, CDR2 FQNEAQ (reference sequence). This CDR3 has 14 residues. The CDR3 sequence is CASSLGGVNTEAFF. The CDR3 region has the DNA TGTGCCAGCAGCCTTGGCGGGGTAAACACTGAAGCTTTCTTT.

The chain joins TRBV28 to TRBJ2-3; D is perhaps TRBD2 (5 bases). V lost 5 bases and J lost 0, with 12 bases in between. Per the germline V gene, CDR1 is MDHEN and CDR2 is SYDVKM. The CDR3 is made up of 15 amino acids. DNA for the CDR3: TGTGCCAGCAGTCTTCTAGCACTCAGCACAGATACGCAGTATTTT. Residues: CASSLLALSTDTQYF.

J is TRBJ1-5 and V is TRBV20-1; D may be TRBD1 (5 bases). CDR1 DFQATT and CDR2 SNEGSKA come from the germline V gene (reference sequence). With 3 bases removed from V and 4 bases from J, the gap between germline ends came to 19 bases. This CDR3 is built from 16 residues. CDR3 loop: CSASRGRLGLNQPQHF. CDR3 nucleotide sequence: TGCAGTGCTAGTAGGGGCAGACTAGGGCTAAATCAGCCCCAGCATTTT.

The chain uses TRBV9 and TRBJ2-1, with D possibly matching TRBD1 (6 bases). The CDR3 runs 14 residues. Germline V gene data show CDR1 as SGDLS and CDR2 as YYNGEE. Trimming removed 3 bases at V and 3 bases at J, with 10 bases between. The CDR3 nucleotides read TGTGCCAGCAGCGCGGACAGTCTCTACAATGAGCAGTTCTTC. Protein sequence: CASSADSLYNEQFF.